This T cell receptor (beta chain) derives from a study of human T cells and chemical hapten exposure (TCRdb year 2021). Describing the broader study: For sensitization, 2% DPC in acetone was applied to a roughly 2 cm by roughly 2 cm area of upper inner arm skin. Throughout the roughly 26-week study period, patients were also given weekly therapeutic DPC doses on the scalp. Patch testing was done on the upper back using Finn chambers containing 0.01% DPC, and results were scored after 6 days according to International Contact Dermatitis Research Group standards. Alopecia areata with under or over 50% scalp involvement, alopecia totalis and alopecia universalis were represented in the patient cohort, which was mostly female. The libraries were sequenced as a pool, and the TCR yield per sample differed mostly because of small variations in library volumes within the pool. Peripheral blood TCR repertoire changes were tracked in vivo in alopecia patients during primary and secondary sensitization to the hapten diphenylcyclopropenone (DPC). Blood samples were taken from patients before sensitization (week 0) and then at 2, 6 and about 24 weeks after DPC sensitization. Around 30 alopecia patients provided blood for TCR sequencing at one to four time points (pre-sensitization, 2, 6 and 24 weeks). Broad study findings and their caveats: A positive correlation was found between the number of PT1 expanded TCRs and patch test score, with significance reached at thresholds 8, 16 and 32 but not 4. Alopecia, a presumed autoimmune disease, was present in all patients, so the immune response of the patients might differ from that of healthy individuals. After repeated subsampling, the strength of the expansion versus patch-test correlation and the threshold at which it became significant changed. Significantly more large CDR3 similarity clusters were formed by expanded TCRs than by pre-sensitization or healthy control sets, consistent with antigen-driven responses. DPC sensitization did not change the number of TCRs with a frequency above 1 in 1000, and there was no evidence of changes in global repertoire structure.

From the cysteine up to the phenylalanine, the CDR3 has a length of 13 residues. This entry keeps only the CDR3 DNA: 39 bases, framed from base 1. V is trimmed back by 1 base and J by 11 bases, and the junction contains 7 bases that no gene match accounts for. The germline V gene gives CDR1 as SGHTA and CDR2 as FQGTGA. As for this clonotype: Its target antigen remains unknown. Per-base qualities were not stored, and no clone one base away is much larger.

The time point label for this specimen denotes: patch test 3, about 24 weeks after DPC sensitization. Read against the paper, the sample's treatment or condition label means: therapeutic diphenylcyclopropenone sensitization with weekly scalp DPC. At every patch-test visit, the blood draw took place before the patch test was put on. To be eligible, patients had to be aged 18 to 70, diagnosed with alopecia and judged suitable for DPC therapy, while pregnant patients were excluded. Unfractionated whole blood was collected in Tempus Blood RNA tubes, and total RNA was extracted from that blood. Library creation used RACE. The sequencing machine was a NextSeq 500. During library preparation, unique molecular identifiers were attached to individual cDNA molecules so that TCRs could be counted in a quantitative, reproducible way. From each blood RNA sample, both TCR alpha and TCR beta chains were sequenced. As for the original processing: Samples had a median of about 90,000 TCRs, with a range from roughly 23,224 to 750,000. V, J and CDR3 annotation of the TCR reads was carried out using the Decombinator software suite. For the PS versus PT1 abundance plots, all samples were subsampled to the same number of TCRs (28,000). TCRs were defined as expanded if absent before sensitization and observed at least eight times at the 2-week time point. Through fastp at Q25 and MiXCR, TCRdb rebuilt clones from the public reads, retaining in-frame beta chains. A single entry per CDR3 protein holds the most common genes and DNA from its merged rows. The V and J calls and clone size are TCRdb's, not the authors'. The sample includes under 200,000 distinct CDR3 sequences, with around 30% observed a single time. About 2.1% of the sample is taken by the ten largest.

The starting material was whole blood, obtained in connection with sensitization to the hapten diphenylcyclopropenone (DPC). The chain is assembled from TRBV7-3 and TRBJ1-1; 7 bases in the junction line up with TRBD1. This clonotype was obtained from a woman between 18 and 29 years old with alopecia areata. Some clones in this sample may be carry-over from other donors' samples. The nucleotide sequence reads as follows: TGTGCCAGCAGCTTAAAGTCATTGGACAGGGCTTTCTTT. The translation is CASSLKSLDRAFF.